This is a list of T cell receptor beta chains from one sample in a study of CD8+CD57+ T cells in acquired aplastic anemia. MiXCR, applied by TCRdb to the reads, yields one record per CDR3 protein. Of approximately 220,000 distinct CDR3 sequences listed, roughly 53% were seen once; the top ten hold 15% to 20%. Source material: sorted CD4+, CD8+, or CD8+CD57+ T cells (not recorded which) from PBMCs. Receptors originate from a human donor with aplastic anemia. Each CDR3 is given with its conserved first and last residue. Each record gives: J gene, CDR3 length, V gene, CDR3 protein.

TRBJ1-2	15	TRBV29-1	CSVSESLHGGHGYTF
TRBJ1-2	14	TRBV5-5	CASSSGGSSYGYTF
TRBJ2-4	13	TRBV29-1	CSVDLGQGNIQYF
TRBJ1-6	13	TRBV10-3	CAISDRETSPLHF
TRBJ1-1	12	TRBV29-1	CSVAGGNTEAFF
TRBJ1-2	13	TRBV10-3	CAISGGQNYGYTF
TRBJ2-1	15	TRBV9	CASSVGTGSYNEQFF
TRBJ1-1	8	TRBV6-5	CASSYTFF
TRBJ2-1	14	TRBV7-9	CASSLVWTGNEQFF
TRBJ2-7	13	TRBV25-1	CASGRTDSYEQYF
TRBJ2-5	17	TRBV4-1	CASSQDAKRGTQETQYF
TRBJ1-6	17	TRBV20-1	CSASSLLLGTGNSPLHF
TRBJ2-1	13	TRBV5-1	CASSLVDGYEQFF
TRBJ1-3	17	TRBV19	CASTHSTERISGNTIYF
TRBJ2-1	15	TRBV20-1	CSASPEQEAYNEQFF
TRBJ2-2	16	TRBV6-2/TRBV6-3	CASRRRVGANTGELFF
TRBJ2-1	15	TRBV12-3/TRBV12-4	CASSPSGGSYNEQFF
TRBJ2-5	14	TRBV9	CASSVGGGQETQYF
TRBJ1-5	15	TRBV2	CASSFGTGGLQPQHF
TRBJ2-7	15	TRBV5-1	CASSQYGTPAYEQYF
TRBJ2-3	13	TRBV25-1	CASGSLAGDTQYF
TRBJ1-6	17	TRBV5-4	CASSLLGALVNNSPLHF
TRBJ1-2	17	TRBV7-8	CASSPRTDATVFYGYTF
TRBJ1-1	13	TRBV6-2/TRBV6-3	CASSPTGGGRAFF
TRBJ2-7	12	TRBV20-1	CKRGQVGVEQYF
TRBJ1-1	12	TRBV19	CATRTGNTEAFF
TRBJ2-7	16	TRBV11-2	CASSQHGGMRSYEQYF
TRBJ1-5	17	TRBV2	CASSEGGARGGHQPQHF
TRBJ1-5	14	TRBV2	CASSESGRVQPQHF
TRBJ2-7	15	TRBV3-1	CASSQEQSSSYEQYF
TRBJ1-6	14	TRBV2	CASRGTGMNSPLHF
TRBJ1-2	13	TRBV12-3/TRBV12-4	CASSLATGNGYTF
TRBJ2-2	17	TRBV7-9	CASSLSLGQSNTGELFF
TRBJ2-3	16	TRBV5-1	CASTPDRGASTDTQYF
TRBJ2-5	14	TRBV7-9	CASSLYGTGETQYF
TRBJ2-7	13	TRBV28	CASTNLIPPEQYF
TRBJ1-5	16	TRBV5-4	CASSPGDRVGNQPQHF
TRBJ2-2	14	TRBV6-4	CASSERTNTGELFF